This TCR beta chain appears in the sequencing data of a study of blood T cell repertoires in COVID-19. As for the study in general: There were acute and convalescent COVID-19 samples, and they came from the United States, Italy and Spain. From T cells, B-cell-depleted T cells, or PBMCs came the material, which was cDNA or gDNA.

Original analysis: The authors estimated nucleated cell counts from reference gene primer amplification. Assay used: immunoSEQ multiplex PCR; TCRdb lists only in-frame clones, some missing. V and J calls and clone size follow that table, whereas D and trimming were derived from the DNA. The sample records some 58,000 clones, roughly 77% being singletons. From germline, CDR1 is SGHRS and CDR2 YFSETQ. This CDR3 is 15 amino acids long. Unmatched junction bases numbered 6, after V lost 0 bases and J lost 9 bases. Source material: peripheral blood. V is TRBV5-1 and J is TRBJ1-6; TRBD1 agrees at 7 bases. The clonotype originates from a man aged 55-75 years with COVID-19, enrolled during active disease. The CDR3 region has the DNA TGCGCCAGCAGCTTGGTAGGGGGCTCCGGTTCACCCCTCCACTTT. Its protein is CASSLVGGSGSPLHF.